This T cell receptor (beta chain) was captured in a study of post-analysis software for immune sequencing data (dated by TCRdb to about 2015). Study-level background: Recorded disease courses included relapsing-remitting, secondary progressive and progressive-relapsing multiple sclerosis, with some patients lacking subtype annotation. Patient repertoires were compared against about a dozen previously published healthy control repertoires from donors aged roughly 6 to 27 years. A subset of samples was prepared in parallel using single-end sample barcoding, then pooled and co-amplified after Illumina adapter ligation. What the authors observed across the whole study: When samples were clustered directly using the F measure, samples prepared in the same batch co-clustered strongly, which prompted a batch-effect correction. The multiple sclerosis patient group was slightly younger than the control group. Roughly 5 TRBV segments, including TRBV5-6, TRBV5-1 and TRBV20-1, were significantly more frequent in patients than controls. Multiple sclerosis patients had significantly lower normalized Chao1 diversity than controls, a result that suggests substantial peripheral T-cell clonal expansion.

To demonstrate the VDJtools post-analysis software, TCR beta repertoires were profiled from the peripheral blood of over ten young patients with multiple sclerosis. Multiple sclerosis patients were children and adolescents aged roughly 6 to 16 years. Library construction relied on PCR. Sequencer: Illumina HiSeq 2500. To reduce PCR and sequencing biases, unique molecular identifiers were built into the TCR beta cDNA libraries. Approximately 500,000 cDNA molecules were obtained per 1 to 10 million input T cells, so each molecule approximated one T cell. The same protocol used for the earlier healthy control dataset was applied to prepare and sequence the patient libraries. Samples belonging to the same batch were prepared together, multiplexed and sequenced on a shared HiSeq lane. As for the authors' bioinformatics: Raw barcoded reads were processed with MIGEC, and single-read molecular identifier groups were discarded before consensus assembly and CDR3 extraction. VDJtools was used for post-analysis of the clonotype tables, and diversity was normalized by down-sampling every dataset to the size of the smallest sample. Repertoire overlap clustering matched CDR3 amino acid but not nucleotide sequences to correct batch-related cross-sample contamination. TCRdb ran its own pipeline on the public reads, namely fastp trimming at Q25 and MiXCR clone calling, and kept in-frame beta chains. Duplicate CDR3 protein sequences are folded into a single record with the most common DNA and genes. For this entry, the V and J calls and clone size follow TCRdb and not the study's own pipeline. This sample gives roughly 400,000 distinct CDR3 sequences in total; more than 30% of them show up just once. The ten largest make up approximately 7.7% of the sample.

As regards this clonotype: Its antigen has not been determined. No base quality values were provided; no much bigger clone lies one nucleotide off.

V has 5 bases trimmed and J has 1 base trimmed; junction bases matching no gene number 9. Including cysteine and phenylalanine, the CDR3 has 17 amino acids. The entry retains the CDR3 DNA only, 51 bases that are in frame from base 1. Sequences SGHVS (CDR1) and FQNEAQ (CDR2) are obtained from the germline V gene. This chain joins TRBV7-8 to TRBJ2-4, and 9 junctional nucleotides match TRBD1. This TCR was recovered from a girl between 2 and 10 years old with multiple sclerosis. The sample consisted of blood. Here is the DNA: TGTGCCAGCAGCCAAAGACAGGGGGGAGGTGCCAAAAACATTCAGTACTTC. Translation gives CASSQRQGGGAKNIQYF.